These T cell receptor beta chains were read from a single sample in a study of blood T cells in healthy people across ages. Using its own MiXCR run on the 5' RACE reads, TCRdb lists one record per CDR3 protein. Seen here are hundreds of thousands of distinct CDR3 sequences, 32% observed once, and the top ten hold 15%. Material for sequencing was blood. Receptor source: a woman of 80 years or more in good health. Both conserved end residues are part of each CDR3. The D gene is left open where the match is weak. Clone size, where shown, is once, few, many, or a class for clones that have expanded.

d_call j_call clone_size cdr3_length v_call cdr3_nt cdr3_aa
TRBD2 TRBJ2-3 many 13 TRBV18 TGTGCCAGCACACTAGCGGGTACAGATACGCAGTATTTT CASTLAGTDTQYF
. TRBJ2-7 many 13 TRBV30 TGTGCCTGGAGTGTGGGACGGGGGAGGGAGCAGTACTTC CAWSVGRGREQYF
TRBD1 TRBJ2-1 . 15 TRBV2 TGTGCCAGCAGTGAACCGGGACAGGGGGCCCATGAGCAGTTCTTC CASSEPGQGAHEQFF
. TRBJ2-3 many 13 TRBV20-1 TGCAGTGCTAGAGATCCCGGCACAGATACGCAGTATTTT CSARDPGTDTQYF
. TRBJ1-1 few 14 TRBV3-1 TGTGCCAGCAGCTTTGGAGTTGGCGACACTGAAGCTTTCTTT CASSFGVGDTEAFF
TRBD1 TRBJ1-2 many 18 TRBV7-9 TGTGCCAGCAGCTTAGCCGGGACAGGGGGCCTGGGCGGCTATGGCTACACCTTC CASSLAGTGGLGGYGYTF
TRBD1 TRBJ2-7 many 15 TRBV4-2 TGTGCCAGCAGCCAAGACGGGACAGGGCCCTACGAGCAGTACTTC CASSQDGTGPYEQYF
TRBD1 TRBJ1-2 many 16 TRBV5-1 TGCGCCAGCTCCCCCGAAGGGCAGGGGGGCCGGAATGGCTACACCTTC CASSPEGQGGRNGYTF
. TRBJ1-1 many 13 TRBV4-3 TGCGCCAGCAGCCATGGGGTGAACACTGAAGCTTTCTTT CASSHGVNTEAFF
. TRBJ1-2 many 15 TRBV5-1 TGCGCCAGCAGCTTGGTTTCAGACATGAACTATGGCTACACCTTC CASSLVSDMNYGYTF
TRBD2 TRBJ2-1 . 16 TRBV7-8 TGTGCCAGCAGCACCCCCGGGACTATCCTTCGGGACGAGCAGTTCTTC CASSTPGTILRDEQFF
. TRBJ1-1 . 14 TRBV7-2 TGTGCCAGCAGCCCCTCCCCGGTAAACACTGAAGCTTTCTTT CASSPSPVNTEAFF
TRBD1 TRBJ2-7 many 13 TRBV20-1 TGCAGTGCTAGGGACAGGCCAGGAAACGAGCAGTACTTC CSARDRPGNEQYF
TRBD1 TRBJ2-1 once 14 TRBV5-6 TGTGCCAGCAGCTTTGCGACAGGGGGCGGCGAGCAGTTCTTC CASSFATGGGEQFF
TRBD2 TRBJ2-5 few 15 TRBV5-4 TGTGCCAGCACCCACGGGGGGGCAAAACAAGAGACCCAGTACTTC CASTHGGAKQETQYF
TRBD1 TRBJ1-2 many 14 TRBV12-3/TRBV12-4 TGTGCCAGCAGGGACAGGGGGCGCCGGTATGGCTACACCTTC CASRDRGRRYGYTF
TRBD2 TRBJ2-7 . 15 TRBV10-3 TGTGCTATCAAAGGACTAGCGGGGGATCCCTACGAGCAGTACTTC CAIKGLAGDPYEQYF
. TRBJ1-2 . 14 TRBV7-9 TGTGCCAGCAGCCCCCGAGCAGTCAACTATGGCTACACCTTC CASSPRAVNYGYTF
TRBD1 TRBJ1-1 . 14 TRBV20-1 TGCAGTGCTAGAAAGACAGGGACGGTAAGTGAAGCTTTCTTT CSARKTGTVSEAFF
TRBD2 TRBJ2-1 . 17 TRBV20-1 TGCAGTGCTAGGGGGACTAGCGGGGGATCACGGAGGAATGAGCAGTTCTTC CSARGTSGGSRRNEQFF
TRBD2 TRBJ2-1 many 15 TRBV20-1 TGCAGTGCCGACAAGACTAGCGGGTTTTCTAATGAGCAGTTCTTC CSADKTSGFSNEQFF
. TRBJ2-7 many 17 TRBV29-1 TGCAGCGTCGGTCCTGGGACAAAGGGGCGTAGGTCCTACGAGCAGTACTTC CSVGPGTKGRRSYEQYF
. TRBJ1-4 many 15 TRBV4-1 TGCGCCAGCAGCCAAGCAGCCAGGGAGGGTGAAAAACTGTTTTTT CASSQAAREGEKLFF
TRBD2 TRBJ2-7 once 15 TRBV7-8 TGTGCCAGCAGCTTAGATCGGGGGGGCCTACACGAGCAGTACTTC CASSLDRGGLHEQYF
TRBD2 TRBJ2-7 few 15 TRBV7-2 TGTGCCAGCAGCACCGTCGGGACTAGCCCCCACGAGCAGTACTTC CASSTVGTSPHEQYF
TRBD1 TRBJ1-2 . 14 TRBV4-1 TGCGCCAGCAGCCAAGGGCAGGGGGCTCTTGGCTACACCTTC CASSQGQGALGYTF
TRBD1 TRBJ2-1 . 13 TRBV5-4 TGTGCCAGCAGCTCGACAGGGGCCAATGAGCAGTTCTTC CASSSTGANEQFF
. TRBJ1-1 many 13 TRBV5-1 TGCGCCAGCAGACGAGGGGTGAACACTGAAGCTTTCTTT CASRRGVNTEAFF
TRBD2 TRBJ2-3 many 12 TRBV9 TGTGCCAGCAGCGTAAGAAGCGGGGCCCCGTATTTT CASSVRSGAPYF
TRBD2 TRBJ2-3 . 16 TRBV5-6 TGTGCCAGCAGCCGCGGACTAGCGGTATCTACAGATACGCAGTATTTT CASSRGLAVSTDTQYF
TRBD2 TRBJ2-7 many 14 TRBV5-1 TGCGCCAGCAGTCCGGGACTAGCGGAATACGAGCAGTACTTC CASSPGLAEYEQYF
. TRBJ2-7 many 13 TRBV14 TGTGCCAGCAGCCAAGAAAGGTTTTACGAGCAGTACTTC CASSQERFYEQYF
. TRBJ2-7 many 15 TRBV18 TGTGCCAGCTCACCGACAGCGCTTTCGAGCTACGAGCAGTACTTC CASSPTALSSYEQYF
. TRBJ2-5 . 15 TRBV15 TGTGCCACCAGCAGAGATCTATCGGGAGAAGAGACCCAGTACTTC CATSRDLSGEETQYF
. TRBJ1-5 few 15 TRBV20-1 TGCAGTGCTCACCACGGCTCCACAAGCAATCAGCCCCAGCATTTT CSAHHGSTSNQPQHF
. TRBJ1-1 . 16 TRBV6-5 TGTGCCAGCAGTTACCTGACCGGGACAAGGGGCACTGAAGCTTTCTTT CASSYLTGTRGTEAFF
. TRBJ1-2 . 11 TRBV29-1 TGCAGCGGTGGCGGGGAGTATGGCTACACCTTC CSGGGEYGYTF
. TRBJ2-2 . 15 TRBV4-3 TGCGCCAGCAGCCAGAGCGGGACAAACACCGGGGAGCTGTTTTTT CASSQSGTNTGELFF
. TRBJ2-2 . 14 TRBV12-3/TRBV12-4 TGTGCCAGCAGTGTTCACGGGAACACCGGGGAGCTGTTTTTT CASSVHGNTGELFF
TRBD2 TRBJ2-1 many 12 TRBV6-2/TRBV6-3 TGTGCCAGCAGGGGGACTAGGGAGGAGCAGTTCTTC CASRGTREEQFF
. TRBJ2-7 many 12 TRBV11-2 TGTGCCAGCAGCGGGACTTGGCGCGAGCAGTACTTC CASSGTWREQYF